One sample yielded the 24 T cell receptor beta chains listed below, sequenced in a study of T cell repertoires in cytomegalovirus infection. TCRdb itself ran the reads through MiXCR, one entry per CDR3 protein. The sample yields more than 650,000 distinct CDR3 sequences, less than 40% seen once. Source material: PBMCs. The receptor set was obtained from a human donor in good health (CMV status not recorded). Some clones in this sample may be carry-over from other donors' samples.

V gene TRBV13 combines with J gene TRBJ1-2; D call uncertain. CDR3 length: 15 amino acids. The V end was cut by 3 bases, the J end by 0 bases, with 11 bases between. Germline CDR1 is PRHDT and CDR2 is FYEKMQ (reference sequence). DNA for the CDR3: TGTGCCAGCAGCTTTAGTCTGGACTCTAACTATGGCTACACCTTC. Its protein product is CASSFSLDSNYGYTF.

This clonotype was seen repeatedly, ten times or more. V and J are TRBV7-2 and TRBJ1-1; D might be TRBD1 (5 bases). Per the germline V gene, CDR1 is SGHTA and CDR2 is FQGNSA. The CDR3 covers 13 residues. V was cut by 6 bases and J by 5 bases, with 13 bases left in between. The CDR3 is CASSPWGVTEAFF. CDR3 sequence (DNA): TGTGCCAGCAGTCCATGGGGGGTAACTGAAGCTTTCTTT.

This clonotype was counted a single time. This CDR3 fails to terminate in the conserved phenylalanine or tryptophan, so it likely reflects a read error. The chain uses TRBV12-3 or TRBV12-4 and TRBJ2-1, with a possible D match to TRBD2 (6 bases). This CDR3 spans 13 amino acids. V lost 6 bases to trimming and J lost 3 bases, with 9 bases between them. The DNA for the CDR3 is TGTGCCAGCAGCTTGACTAGCTACAATGAGCAGTTCTTA. Its translation: CASSLTSYNEQFL.

This rearrangement joins TRBV12-3 or TRBV12-4 to TRBJ2-7, with a weak D call TRBD1 (5 bases). This CDR3 has 16 amino acids. The V and J ends lost 0 bases and 3 bases respectively, with 15 bases between them. DNA for the CDR3: TGTGCCAGCAGTTTAGCGCAGGGTTTCACTATCTACGAGCAGTACTTC. Encoded protein: CASSLAQGFTIYEQYF.

The V gene is TRBV10-3, the J gene TRBJ2-3; D might be TRBD2 (6 bases). The CDR3 runs 14 residues. The V end lost 8 bases, the J end lost 2 bases, and 14 bases lay between the germline ends. Germline lookup yields CDR1 ENHRY and CDR2 SYGVKD. The DNA of the CDR3 is TGTGCCATCGGGACTGGCCCTTCCACAGATACGCAGTATTTT. It specifies CAIGTGPSTDTQYF.

In regard to this clonotype: The conserved phenylalanine or tryptophan normally closing the CDR3 is absent here, so this likely arose from a read error. The genes are TRBV5-1 and TRBJ1-1, with D unclear. V gave up 4 bases and J gave up 1 base, with 11 bases separating them. There are 14 residues in the CDR3. Germline V gene lookup returns CDR1 SGHRS and CDR2 YFSETQ. The CDR3 spells CASSPTRGNTEAFS. The DNA of the CDR3 is TGCGCCAGCAGCCCCACCCGGGGGAACACTGAAGCTTTCTCT.

As to this clonotype: At one end the junction does not follow the germline gene, possibly because of a read error. This rearrangement joins TRBV29-1 to TRBJ2-2; no clear D gene. This CDR3 has 14 residues. Germline CDR1 is SQVTM and CDR2 is ANQGSEA. The CDR3 DNA is TGCCGCGTTGGCCCCTTGGCCGATGTCGGGGAGCTGTTTTTT. Its protein is CRVGPLADVGELFF.

This clonotype showed up just a few times. As DNA, the CDR3 is TGTGCCAGCAGTTTACCTCCGCCGGGAAGCCGGCGAGTGGAGACCCAGTACTTC. Translating gives CASSLPPPGSRRVETQYF. V gene TRBV28 combines with J gene TRBJ2-5; possibly TRBD2 for D (5 bases). From germline, CDR1 is MDHEN and CDR2 SYDVKM. This CDR3 spans 18 amino acids. V shed 2 bases and J shed 5 bases, with 24 bases lying between them.

The V gene is TRBV20-1, the J gene TRBJ2-3; D unresolved. CDR3 length equals 16 residues. V dropped 8 bases and J dropped 0 bases, with 21 bases sitting between them. Germline loops: CDR1 DFQATT, CDR2 SNEGSKA (reference sequence). The CDR3 DNA reads TGCAGTACACCCCAGAGTTCATGGTCTAGCACAGATACGCAGTATTTT. The encoded protein is CSTPQSSWSSTDTQYF.

This clonotype showed up many times. J is TRBJ2-7 and V is TRBV6-6, with TRBD1 matching over 7 bases. The CDR3 is made up of 15 amino acids. Germline CDR1 is MNHNY and CDR2 is SVGAGI (reference sequence). Trimming took 6 bases from V and 1 from J; bases not matched to a gene: 9. The CDR3 DNA is TGTGCCAGCAGGGACAGACAGGGAATATCCTACGAGCAGTACTTC. It translates to CASRDRQGISYEQYF.

The chain recombines TRBV19 with TRBJ1-2; 9 bases align to TRBD1. The trim removed 5 bases at V and 0 bases at J, leaving 4 bases unmatched. The CDR3 length is 15 residues. CDR1 is LNHDA and CDR2 is SQIVND in the germline V gene (reference sequence). The CDR3 DNA reads as TGTGCCAGTAGTGCCCGACAGGGGGCTAACTATGGCTACACCTTC. Protein: CASSARQGANYGYTF.

A word on this clonotype: This may come from a read error, since a much larger clone is one base off. The chain recombines TRBV7-6 with TRBJ1-1, with a tentative D call TRBD1 (5 bases). The CDR3 runs to 14 residues. CDR1 is SGHVS, CDR2 FNYEAQ, per germline. The CDR3 sequence is CASSSQGMNTEALF. DNA of the CDR3: TGTGCCAGCAGCAGTCAGGGAATGAACACTGAAGCTTTATTT.

The rearrangement joins TRBV12-3 or TRBV12-4 to TRBJ1-1; D uncertain. V dropped 5 bases and J dropped 8 bases, with 15 bases sitting between them. CDR3 length: 13 amino acids. In DNA form, the CDR3 reads TGTGCCAGCAGTCGAGGCGGCACGGCGGAAGCTTTCTTT. Translated: CASSRGGTAEAFF.

This clonotype has more than one count but fewer than ten. The chain uses TRBV28 and TRBJ2-5, with 9 bases aligning to TRBD1. The trim removed 6 bases at V and 2 bases at J, leaving 7 bases unmatched. Looked up from germline, CDR1 is MDHEN and CDR2 is SYDVKM. This CDR3 has 15 residues. The CDR3 region has the DNA TGTGCCAGCAGCGCAGACAGGGGGGTACAAGAGACCCAGTACTTC. Protein product: CASSADRGVQETQYF.

At least ten counts were recorded for this clonotype. This chain uses TRBV7-2 with TRBJ2-1; 7 bases agree with TRBD2. The V gene end was trimmed by 8 bases and the J gene end by 4 bases; junction bases not matched to a gene: 8. The V gene's germline CDR1 is SGHTA and CDR2 FQGNSA. CDR3 length: 14 residues. CDR3 nucleotide sequence: TGTGCCAGCGGACTAGTTGGAGTTTACAATGAGCAGTTCTTC. Protein sequence: CASGLVGVYNEQFF.

The CDR3 DNA reads TGTGCCAGCAGTTTACGACAGGACAATGAGCAGTTCTTC. This encodes CASSLRQDNEQFF. The chain combines TRBV6-8 with TRBJ2-1; tentative D call: TRBD1 (6 bases). From germline, CDR1 is MNHGY and CDR2 SAAAGT. The CDR3 is 13 residues long. Deletions cut 4 bases from V and 5 bases from J, with 9 bases between.

This clonotype was observed a handful of times. V gene TRBV7-9 combines with J gene TRBJ2-1, with a weak D call TRBD2 (6 bases). This CDR3 is built from 14 residues. The germline CDR1 and CDR2 sequences are SEHNR and FQNEAQ (reference sequence). Trimming cost V 3 bases and J 9 bases, with 15 bases left between them. In nucleotides, the CDR3 is TGTGCCAGCAGCTTGGGGGGTCCCCAGGGTGAGCAGTTCTTC. Its protein is CASSLGGPQGEQFF.

This clonotype was seen ten or more times. The chain employs TRBV7-2 and TRBJ2-5; possibly TRBD1 or TRBD2 for D (5 bases each). V was shortened by 3 bases and J by 5 bases, with 10 bases between the two germline ends. This CDR3 spans 13 amino acids. The germline CDR1 and CDR2 sequences are SGHTA and FQGNSA. CDR3 nucleotide sequence: TGTGCCAGCAGCTTGGGACCTGGGGAGACCCAGTACTTC. Amino acids: CASSLGPGETQYF.

This clonotype occurred a few times. The chain joins TRBV27 to TRBJ2-6; possibly TRBD1 or TRBD2 for D (5 bases each). Trimming took 1 base from V and 0 from J, leaving 13 bases between them. This CDR3 spans 18 amino acids. Germline values: CDR1 MNHEY, CDR2 SMNVEV (reference sequence). DNA of the CDR3: TGTGCCAGCAGTTTATTAGGGACGCCGAGCTCTGGGGCCAACGTCCTGACTTTC. Translated, it gives CASSLLGTPSSGANVLTF.

This clonotype occurred a few times. This chain joins TRBV28 and TRBJ2-3; maybe TRBD1 (5 bases). Trimming took off 2 bases at V and 1 base at J, with 10 bases between the two ends. Germline V lookup: CDR1 MDHEN, CDR2 SYDVKM. This CDR3 is 15 amino acids long. This CDR3 reads CASSLQGRGTDTQYF. DNA for the CDR3: TGTGCCAGCAGTTTACAGGGAAGAGGCACAGATACGCAGTATTTT.

The chain employs TRBV27 and TRBJ2-7; D not certain. Germline V gene lookup returns CDR1 MNHEY and CDR2 SMNVEV (reference sequence). V gave up 2 bases and J gave up 8 bases, with 13 bases separating them. CDR3 size: 13 residues. In DNA, the CDR3 is TGTGCCAGCAGTTTACGGGTTGGCATCAAGCAGTACTTC. This gives the protein CASSLRVGIKQYF.

The chain uses TRBV7-8 and TRBJ2-1; no clear D gene. V shed 0 bases and J shed 5 bases, with 5 bases lying between them. The CDR3 is 13 amino acids. Per the germline V gene, CDR1 is SGHVS and CDR2 is FQNEAQ. The CDR3 DNA is TGTGCCAGCAGCTTAGCGACGAACAATGAGCAGTTCTTC. Translated: CASSLATNNEQFF.

For this clonotype: Its ends do not fully match the called genes, so a read error is possible. The chain uses TRBV7-9 and TRBJ2-1; D is undetermined. The CDR3 covers 13 residues. The germline gives CDR1 SEHNR, CDR2 FQNEAQ (reference sequence). The CDR3 sequence: CDSSRTTINEQFF. The CDR3 nucleotides are TGTGACAGCAGCCGTACCACCATCAATGAGCAGTTCTTC. Full variable domain (missing parts from reference TRBV7-9 and TRBJ2-1): DTGVSQNPRHKITKRGQNVTFRCDPISEHNRLYWYRQTLGQGPEFLTYFQNEAQLEKSRLLSDRFSAERPKGSFSTLEIQRTEQGDSAMYLCDSSRTTINEQFFGPGTRLTVL.

This rearrangement joins TRBV6-1 to TRBJ1-5; TRBD1 might be the D (5 bases). This CDR3 has 14 amino acids. Germline lookup yields CDR1 MNHNS and CDR2 SASEGT. The V and J ends lost 1 base and 5 bases respectively, with 9 bases between them. Here the CDR3 reads CASSEGGNDQPQHF. In DNA form, the CDR3 reads TGTGCCAGCAGTGAAGGGGGGAACGATCAGCCCCAGCATTTT.